These 30 T cell receptor beta chains came from one sample sequenced in a study of beta chain features in type 1 diabetes. The sequenced template was cDNA made from the entire isolated RNA. The data were produced by immunoSEQ multiplex PCR, yet TCRdb's version contains in-frame clones alone and is incomplete. The profile covers 500,000 to 700,000 clones, with 15% to 17% appearing a single time and about 0.086% taken by the ten largest. Input material: naive CD4+ T cells from blood. The receptors here all came from a man aged 18 to 35 in good health.

Concerning this clone itself: The same CDR3 arises from other DNA sequences in this sample as well. This rearrangement joins TRBV6-5 to TRBJ2-7; 8 bases line up with TRBD2. Trimming took 0 bases from V and 2 from J; bases not matched to a gene: 3. Per germline, CDR1 MNHEY and CDR2 SVGAGI. The CDR3 runs 15 residues. The CDR3 sequence is CASSYSGRGAYEQYF. The CDR3, as DNA: TGTGCCAGCAGTTACTCCGGGCGGGGGGCCTACGAGCAGTACTTC.

This clone was observed a handful of times. J is TRBJ2-5 and V is TRBV7-9, with 8 nucleotides matching TRBD2. The CDR3 has 14 residues. Germline CDR1 and CDR2: SEHNR and FQNEAQ (reference sequence). Trimming cost V 4 bases and J 12 bases; bases outside gene matches: 13. The CDR3 is CASSSGTRGIGKYF. The DNA for the CDR3 is TGTGCCAGCAGCTCCGGGACTAGAGGAATCGGGAAGTACTTC.

The table lists this clone with a few counts. V and J are TRBV7-2 and TRBJ2-7; D not certain. Germline CDR1 SGHTA, CDR2 FQGNSA. The V end was cut by 5 bases, the J end by 6 bases, with 14 bases between. The CDR3 has 13 residues. CDR3 region: CASSPPSLFEQYF. CDR3 bases: TGTGCCAGCAGCCCCCCATCGCTGTTCGAGCAGTACTTC.

This chain joins TRBV7-9 and TRBJ2-7; TRBD1 matches 7 bases. The CDR3 spans 12 residues. Germline V gene lookup returns CDR1 SEHNR and CDR2 FQNEAQ (reference sequence). The CDR3 DNA is TGTGCTTTCCGGGACAGCTCCTACGAGCAGTACTTC. It codes for CAFRDSSYEQYF.

This clone has more than one count but fewer than ten. The rearrangement joins TRBV10-3 to TRBJ2-3, with 11 bases lining up with TRBD2. Germline V gene sequence: CDR1 ENHRY, CDR2 SYGVKD. J lost 1 base, V lost 6 bases, and 15 bases had no gene match. The CDR3 runs to 19 residues. This CDR3 reads CAISKTGTSGAVGTDTQYF. CDR3 DNA sequence: TGTGCCATCAGCAAGACCGGGACTAGCGGAGCCGTTGGCACAGATACGCAGTATTTT.

This clone has more than one count but fewer than ten. This chain links TRBV7-9 with TRBJ2-1, with D uncertain. Germline V gives CDR1 SEHNR, CDR2 FQNEAQ (reference sequence). The ends were cut back, 2 bases at V and 7 bases at J, with 6 bases in the middle. This CDR3 has 12 residues. The CDR3 coding sequence is TGTGCCAGCAGCTTATCCCGAAATGAGCAGTTCTTC. Amino acids: CASSLSRNEQFF.

J is TRBJ1-5 and V is TRBV6-1, with TRBD1 as a possible D gene (5 bases). This CDR3 is 15 amino acids long. Trimming removed 6 bases at V and 0 bases at J, with 12 bases between. Germline CDR1 MNHNS, CDR2 SASEGT. Here the CDR3 DNA reads TGTGCCAGCAGCCCGACAGTTAATAGCAATCAGCCCCAGCATTTT. It is translated as CASSPTVNSNQPQHF.

The V gene is TRBV5-1, the J gene TRBJ1-1, with D hard to call. The CDR3 is made up of 16 amino acids. V was shortened by 0 bases and J by 1 base, with 13 bases between the two germline ends. Germline V lookup: CDR1 SGHRS, CDR2 YFSETQ. The CDR3 loop is CASSLEDGRWNTEAFF. CDR3 nucleotides: TGCGCCAGCAGCTTGGAGGACGGCAGGTGGAACACTGAAGCTTTCTTT.

V gene TRBV5-6 combines with J gene TRBJ1-2; D remains ambiguous. The CDR3 runs to 14 residues. V was trimmed by 4 bases and J by 6 bases, leaving 16 bases between them. The germline V gene has CDR1 SGHDT and CDR2 YYEEEE. CDR3 residues: CASSTDGQSDGYTF. CDR3 coding DNA: TGTGCCAGCAGCACAGACGGGCAGAGCGATGGCTACACCTTC.

Comment on this clone: Other DNA sequences from this sample encode an identical CDR3 as well. The rearrangement uses TRBV15 and TRBJ1-1, with D hard to call. Germline lookup yields CDR1 LNHNV and CDR2 YYDKDF (reference sequence). This CDR3 comprises 14 residues. Deletions cut 0 bases from V and 2 bases from J, with 7 bases between. The CDR3 DNA follows: TGTGCCACCAGCAGAGATCGTGTTAACACTGAAGCTTTCTTT. Its protein is CATSRDRVNTEAFF.

This clone was counted ten times or more. This chain joins TRBV14 and TRBJ1-1, with TRBD1 matching over 7 bases. Losses at the gene ends were 0 bases for V and 10 bases for J; bases not matched to a gene: 5. The CDR3 loop spans 13 amino acids. Germline-derived CDR1 and CDR2 are SGHDN and FVKESK. The DNA for the CDR3 is TGTGCCAGCAGCCAAGATCGCAGGGGGAGAGCTTTCTTT. Residues: CASSQDRRGRAFF.

This clone has just a few counts. The CDR3 protein is CASSYLQRVQPQHF. The CDR3 nucleotides read TGTGCCAGCAGTTACCTCCAAAGGGTTCAGCCCCAGCATTTT. The V and J genes are TRBV6-5 and TRBJ1-5; D ambiguous. The V end was cut by 2 bases, the J end by 6 bases, with 11 bases between. Germline V gives CDR1 MNHEY, CDR2 SVGAGI. This CDR3 region has 14 residues.

In its sample, this clone was seen a few times. The V call is TRBV28, the J call TRBJ2-7; possible D gene TRBD2, 5 bases. This CDR3 region has 12 residues. V lost 8 bases, J lost 4 bases, and 12 bases lay in between. The germline V gene encodes CDR1 MDHEN and CDR2 SYDVKM. The CDR3 loop is CASGGYWYEQYF. The CDR3 region has the DNA TGTGCCAGCGGCGGGTATTGGTACGAGCAGTACTTC.

The chain joins TRBV7-2 to TRBJ2-1, with 12 bases that match TRBD2. This CDR3 contains 15 residues. J gave up 4 bases and V 5 bases, and 3 bases lay outside the gene matches. Germline values: CDR1 SGHTA, CDR2 FQGNSA. CDR3 protein: CASSTLAGGYNEQFF. DNA of the CDR3: TGTGCCAGCAGCACCCTAGCGGGAGGGTACAATGAGCAGTTCTTC.

The chain recombines TRBV28 with TRBJ1-6; the D is unclear. The CDR3 is 15 amino acids. Germline-derived CDR1 and CDR2 are MDHEN and SYDVKM. V was cut by 1 base and J by 4 bases, with 8 bases left in between. For the CDR3, the DNA is TGTGCCAGCAGTTTATTCGTCCCTTATAATTCACCCCTCCACTTT. Its translation is CASSLFVPYNSPLHF.

The J gene is TRBJ1-1, the V gene TRBV5-1; 9 bases fit TRBD1. V gave up 4 bases and J gave up 2 bases; unmatched junction bases: 9. Germline loops: CDR1 SGHRS, CDR2 YFSETQ. The CDR3 length is 16 residues. The CDR3 DNA reads TGCGCCAGCAGCCTTCAACCACAGGGGGCAAACACTGAAGCTTTCTTT. It specifies CASSLQPQGANTEAFF.

This rearrangement joins TRBV5-1 to TRBJ1-4; 7 bases agree with TRBD1. CDR1 is SGHRS, CDR2 YFSETQ, per germline. V lost 3 bases and J lost 4; bases outside the gene matches: 6. CDR3 length equals 15 residues. In DNA, the CDR3 is TGCGCCAGCAGCTCCGGACAGGAAATTAATGAAAAACTGTTTTTT. This gives the protein CASSSGQEINEKLFF.

This clone has a handful of counts. V and J are TRBV28 and TRBJ2-5, with a weak D call TRBD2 (6 bases). Germline V CDR1 and CDR2: MDHEN, SYDVKM. With 3 bases removed from V and 1 base from J, the gap between germline ends came to 15 bases. The CDR3 totals 16 residues. The CDR3 DNA is TGTGCCAGCAGTTTGGGGGGAGCGGCGGGCCAAGAGACCCAGTACTTC. This sequence encodes CASSLGGAAGQETQYF.

This clone has only a few counts. This chain joins TRBV4-3 and TRBJ2-1; no clear D gene. The V gene lost 4 bases and the J gene lost 0 bases, with 16 bases spanning the gap. The germline V gene encodes CDR1 LGHNA and CDR2 YSLEER. CDR3 size: 17 residues. The CDR3 loop is CASSPTTWRSSYNEQFF. CDR3 DNA: TGCGCCAGCAGCCCCACCACGTGGCGGAGCTCCTACAATGAGCAGTTCTTC.

On this clone itself: One end of the junction varies from germline; a read error may be responsible. The CDR3, as DNA: TGTGCCAGCACCTTAGGGGGTGGACAGGGCACTCCTATCTACGAGCAGTACTTC. Residues: CASTLGGGQGTPIYEQYF. This chain links TRBV7-9 with TRBJ2-7, with 8 bases matching TRBD1. There are 18 residues in the CDR3. The V gene's germline CDR1 is SEHNR and CDR2 FQNEAQ (reference sequence).

This clone turned up a few times. The chain has TRBV2 and TRBJ1-1; 7 nucleotides agree with TRBD1. The ends lost 6 bases at V and 9 bases at J; junction bases unmatched: 10. The length of the CDR3 is 13 residues. The germline V gene encodes CDR1 SNHLY and CDR2 FYNNEI. CDR3 sequence: CASSPGTAPKAFF. CDR3 DNA sequence: TGTGCCAGCAGCCCCGGGACAGCTCCCAAAGCTTTCTTT.

V gene TRBV4-2 combines with J gene TRBJ1-1; D is unclear. V lost 0 bases and J lost 5, with 13 bases in between. The CDR3 runs 15 residues. Germline V lookup: CDR1 LGHNA, CDR2 YNFKEQ. CDR3 bases: TGTGCCAGCAGCCAAGAAGGCAACCGGAGGACTGAAGCTTTCTTT. Encoded protein: CASSQEGNRRTEAFF.

A few counts support this clone. The rearrangement uses TRBV14 and TRBJ1-1; D is uncertain. Germline V CDR1 and CDR2: SGHDN, FVKESK. V was trimmed by 5 bases and J by 10 bases, leaving 14 bases between them. CDR3 length: 12 amino acids. CDR3 region: CASSAVSRTAFF. The CDR3 region has the DNA TGTGCCAGCAGCGCGGTCTCCAGAACAGCTTTCTTT. Drawing the rest from reference TRBV14 and TRBJ1-1, the complete variable domain is EAGVTQFPSHSVIEKGQTVTLRCDPISGHDNLYWYRRVMGKEIKFLLHFVKESKQDESGMPNNRFLAERTGGTYSTLKVQPAELEDSGVYFCASSAVSRTAFFGQGTRLTVV.

This rearrangement joins TRBV5-4 to TRBJ1-5; 11 bases are a match to TRBD1. Trimming cost V 7 bases and J 6 bases; bases outside gene matches: 9. CDR3 length equals 15 residues. The V gene's germline CDR1 is SGHNT and CDR2 YYREEE (reference sequence). The CDR3 region has the DNA TGTGCCAGCTCTCACGGACAGGGGGCCGGTCAGCCCCAGCATTTT. Protein product: CASSHGQGAGQPQHF.

This clone has only a few counts. V is TRBV7-2 and J is TRBJ1-6; D is perhaps TRBD1 (5 bases). V lost 4 bases to trimming and J lost 9 bases, with 16 bases between them. The CDR3 loop spans 15 amino acids. From germline, CDR1 is SGHTA and CDR2 FQGNSA. This CDR3 reads CASSSQSGMISPLHF. The CDR3, as DNA: TGTGCCAGCAGCTCGCAGTCAGGGATGATTTCACCCCTCCACTTT.

The V call is TRBV5-1, the J call TRBJ2-7; TRBD1 might be the D (7 bases). Trimming pared 4 bases from V and 6 bases from J, leaving 17 bases between. Germline V lookup: CDR1 SGHRS, CDR2 YFSETQ. This CDR3 is 14 amino acids long. In DNA, the CDR3 is TGCGCCAGCAGCCAGCAGGGGGGATACGCCGAGCAGTACTTC. Its protein product is CASSQQGGYAEQYF.

The CDR3 region is CAIDDRNQETQYF. Here the CDR3 DNA reads TGTGCCATCGATGACAGGAACCAAGAGACCCAGTACTTC. The V gene is TRBV28, the J gene TRBJ2-5, with D possibly TRBD1 on 6 matching bases. This CDR3 contains 13 residues. Germline V gene lookup returns CDR1 MDHEN and CDR2 SYDVKM. The V gene lost 10 bases and the J gene lost 0 bases, with 12 bases spanning the gap.

The CDR3 nucleotides read TGTGCCAGCCGGTCGGGGGCGGGAGGCGACAATGAGCAGTTCTTC. This translates into CASRSGAGGDNEQFF. The chain employs TRBV19 and TRBJ2-1; 8 bases agree with TRBD2. The germline CDR1 and CDR2 sequences are LNHDA and SQIVND (reference sequence). The trim removed 9 bases at V and 5 bases at J, leaving 12 bases unmatched. This CDR3 has 15 residues. Variable domain in full (rest from reference TRBV19 and TRBJ2-1): DGGITQSPKYLFRKEGQNVTLSCEQNLNHDAMYWYRQDPGQGLRLIYYSQIVNDFQKGDIAEGYSVSREKKESFPLTVTSAQKNPTAFYLCASRSGAGGDNEQFFGPGTRLTVL.

The V call is TRBV5-1, the J call TRBJ2-3, with TRBD2 matching 9 bases. Unmatched junction bases numbered 5, after V lost 4 bases and J lost 2 bases. Germline V gene sequence: CDR1 SGHRS, CDR2 YFSETQ. There are 15 residues in the CDR3. The CDR3 loop reads CASSGVAGDTDTQYF. The CDR3 nucleotides are TGCGCCAGCAGCGGAGTAGCGGGAGACACAGATACGCAGTATTTT.

This clone was seen only a few times. This rearrangement joins TRBV9 to TRBJ2-7; D uncertain. CDR3 size: 14 residues. V shed 0 bases and J shed 1 base, with 8 bases lying between them. CDR1 and CDR2 (germline): SGDLS, YYNGEE. DNA of the CDR3: TGTGCCAGCAGCGTAGTAGGGTTTTCCTACGAGCAGTACTTC. Translated, it gives CASSVVGFSYEQYF. Complete variable domain (other parts from reference TRBV9 and TRBJ2-7): DSGVTQTPKHLITATGQRVTLRCSPRSGDLSVYWYQQSLDQGLQFLIQYYNGEERAKGNILERFSAQQFPDLHSELNLSSLELGDSALYFCASSVVGFSYEQYFGPGTRLTVT.